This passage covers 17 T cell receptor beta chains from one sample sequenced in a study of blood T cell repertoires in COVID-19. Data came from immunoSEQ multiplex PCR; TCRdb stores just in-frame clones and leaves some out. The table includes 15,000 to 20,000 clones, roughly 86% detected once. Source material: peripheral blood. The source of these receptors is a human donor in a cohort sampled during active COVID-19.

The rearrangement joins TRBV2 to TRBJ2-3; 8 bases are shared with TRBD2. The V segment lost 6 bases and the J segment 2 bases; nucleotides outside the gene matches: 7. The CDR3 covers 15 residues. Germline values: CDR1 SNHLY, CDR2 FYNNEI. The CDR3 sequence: CASRRLARNTDTQYF. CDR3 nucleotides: TGTGCCAGCAGGAGACTAGCGCGGAACACAGATACGCAGTATTTT.

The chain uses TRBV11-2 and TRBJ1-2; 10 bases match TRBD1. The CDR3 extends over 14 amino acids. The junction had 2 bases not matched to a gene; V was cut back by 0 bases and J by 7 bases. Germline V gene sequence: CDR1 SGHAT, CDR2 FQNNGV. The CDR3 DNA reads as TGTGCCAGCAGCTTAGATTGGACAGGGGGTGGCTACACCTTC. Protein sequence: CASSLDWTGGGYTF.

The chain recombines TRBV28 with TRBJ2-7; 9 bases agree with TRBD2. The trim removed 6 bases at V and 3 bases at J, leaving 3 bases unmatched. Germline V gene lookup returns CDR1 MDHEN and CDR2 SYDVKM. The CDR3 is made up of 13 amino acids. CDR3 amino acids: CASRTSGRYEQYF. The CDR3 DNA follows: TGTGCCAGCAGGACTAGCGGACGCTACGAGCAGTACTTC.

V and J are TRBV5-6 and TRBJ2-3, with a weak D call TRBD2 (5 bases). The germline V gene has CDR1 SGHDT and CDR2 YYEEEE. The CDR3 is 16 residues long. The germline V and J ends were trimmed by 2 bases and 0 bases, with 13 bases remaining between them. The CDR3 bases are TGTGCCAGCAGCTTCAGAGGGAGTAGGAGCACAGATACGCAGTATTTT. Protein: CASSFRGSRSTDTQYF.

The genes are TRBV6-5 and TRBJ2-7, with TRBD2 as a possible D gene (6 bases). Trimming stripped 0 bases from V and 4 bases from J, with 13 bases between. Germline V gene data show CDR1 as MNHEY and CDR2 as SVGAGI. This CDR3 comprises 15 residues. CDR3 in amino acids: CASSYSIAADYEQYF. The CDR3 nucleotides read TGTGCCAGCAGTTACTCGATAGCGGCGGATTACGAGCAGTACTTC.

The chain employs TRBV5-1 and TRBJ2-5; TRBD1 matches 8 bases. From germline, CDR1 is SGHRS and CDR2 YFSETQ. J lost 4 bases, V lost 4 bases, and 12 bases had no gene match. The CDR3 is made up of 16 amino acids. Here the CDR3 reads CASSLEPGTGAETQYF. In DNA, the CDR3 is TGCGCCAGCAGCCTCGAACCCGGGACAGGAGCAGAGACCCAGTACTTC.

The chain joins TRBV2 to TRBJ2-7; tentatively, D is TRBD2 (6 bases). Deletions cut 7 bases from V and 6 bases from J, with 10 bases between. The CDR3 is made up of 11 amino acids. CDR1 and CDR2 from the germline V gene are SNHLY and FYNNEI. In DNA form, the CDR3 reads TGTGCCAGCAAGGAGGGAGCCGAGCAGTACTTC. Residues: CASKEGAEQYF.

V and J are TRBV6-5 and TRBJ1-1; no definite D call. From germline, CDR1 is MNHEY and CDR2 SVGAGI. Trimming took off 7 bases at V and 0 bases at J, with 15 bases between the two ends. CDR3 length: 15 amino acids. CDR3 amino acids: CASKRTTSMNTEAFF. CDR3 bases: TGTGCCAGCAAAAGGACTACCAGCATGAACACTGAAGCTTTCTTT.

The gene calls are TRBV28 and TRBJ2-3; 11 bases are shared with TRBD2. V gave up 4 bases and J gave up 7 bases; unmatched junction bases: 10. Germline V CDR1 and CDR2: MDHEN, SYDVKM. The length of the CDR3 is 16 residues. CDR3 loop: CASSSTTSGIGYTQYF. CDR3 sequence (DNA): TGTGCCAGCAGTTCGACGACTAGCGGGATAGGCTATACGCAGTATTTT.

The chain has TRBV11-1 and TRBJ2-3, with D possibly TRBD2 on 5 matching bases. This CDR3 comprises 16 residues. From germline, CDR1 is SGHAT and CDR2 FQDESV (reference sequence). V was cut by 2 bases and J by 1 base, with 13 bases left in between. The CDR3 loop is CASSLRSGEGTDTQYF. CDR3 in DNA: TGTGCCAGCAGCTTAAGGTCCGGGGAAGGCACAGATACGCAGTATTTT.

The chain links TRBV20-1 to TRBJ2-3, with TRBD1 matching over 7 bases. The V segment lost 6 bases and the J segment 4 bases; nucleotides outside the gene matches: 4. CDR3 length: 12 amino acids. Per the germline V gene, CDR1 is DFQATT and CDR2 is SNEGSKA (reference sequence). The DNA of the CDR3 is TGCAGTGCCAGTACAGGGGCAGATACGCAGTATTTT. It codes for CSASTGADTQYF.

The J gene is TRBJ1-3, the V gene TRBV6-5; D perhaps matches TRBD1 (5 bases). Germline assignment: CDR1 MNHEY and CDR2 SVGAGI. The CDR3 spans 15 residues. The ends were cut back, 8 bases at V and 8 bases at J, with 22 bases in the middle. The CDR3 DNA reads TGTGCCAGCCGTCACCAGGTGGGGCTTGCGGACACCATATATTTT. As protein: CASRHQVGLADTIYF.

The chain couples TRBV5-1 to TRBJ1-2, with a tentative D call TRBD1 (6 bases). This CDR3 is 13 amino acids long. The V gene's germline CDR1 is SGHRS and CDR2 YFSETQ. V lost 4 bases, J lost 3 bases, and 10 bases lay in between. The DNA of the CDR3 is TGCGCCAGCAGCGCGGACAGTCACTATGGCTACACCTTC. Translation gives CASSADSHYGYTF.

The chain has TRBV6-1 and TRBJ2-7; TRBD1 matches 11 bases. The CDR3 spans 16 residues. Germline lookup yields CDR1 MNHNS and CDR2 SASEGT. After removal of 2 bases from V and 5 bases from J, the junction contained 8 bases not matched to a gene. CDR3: CASSERRTGGFDEQYF. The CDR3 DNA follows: TGTGCCAGCAGTGAACGTAGGACAGGGGGCTTCGACGAGCAGTACTTC.

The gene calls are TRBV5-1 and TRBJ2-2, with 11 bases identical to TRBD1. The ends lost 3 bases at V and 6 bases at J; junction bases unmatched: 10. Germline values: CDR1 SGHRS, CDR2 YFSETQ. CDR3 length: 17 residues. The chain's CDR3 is CASSSYPDRGRPGELFF. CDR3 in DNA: TGCGCCAGCAGCTCTTATCCGGACAGGGGGCGTCCCGGGGAGCTGTTTTTT.

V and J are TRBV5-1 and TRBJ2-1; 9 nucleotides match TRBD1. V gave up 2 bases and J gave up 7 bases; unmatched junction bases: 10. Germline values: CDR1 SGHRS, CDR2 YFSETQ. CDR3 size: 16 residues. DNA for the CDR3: TGCGCCAGCAGCTTACTCCGGGACAGGGCTGGTAATGAGCAGTTCTTC. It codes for CASSLLRDRAGNEQFF.

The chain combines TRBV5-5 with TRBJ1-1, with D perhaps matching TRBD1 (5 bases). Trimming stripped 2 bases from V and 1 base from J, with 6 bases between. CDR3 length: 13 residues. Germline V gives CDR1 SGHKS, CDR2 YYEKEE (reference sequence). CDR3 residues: CASSFGANTEAFF. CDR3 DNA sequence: TGTGCCAGCAGCTTTGGGGCGAACACTGAAGCTTTCTTT.